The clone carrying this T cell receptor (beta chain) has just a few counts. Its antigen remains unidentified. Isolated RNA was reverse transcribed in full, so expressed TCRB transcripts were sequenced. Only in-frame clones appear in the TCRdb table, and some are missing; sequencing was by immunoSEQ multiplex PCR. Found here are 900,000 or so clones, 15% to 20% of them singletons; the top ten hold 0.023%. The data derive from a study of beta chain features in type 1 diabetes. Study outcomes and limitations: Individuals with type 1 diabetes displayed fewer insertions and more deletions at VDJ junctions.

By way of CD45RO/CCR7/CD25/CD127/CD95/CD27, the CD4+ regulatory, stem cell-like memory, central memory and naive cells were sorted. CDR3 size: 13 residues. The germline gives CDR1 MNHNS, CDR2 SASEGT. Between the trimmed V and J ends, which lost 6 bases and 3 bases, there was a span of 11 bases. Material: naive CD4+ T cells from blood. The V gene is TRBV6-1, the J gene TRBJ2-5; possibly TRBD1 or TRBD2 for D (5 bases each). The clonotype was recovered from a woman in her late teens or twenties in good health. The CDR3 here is CASRGTAKETQYF. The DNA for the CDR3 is TGTGCCAGCAGGGGGACGGCTAAAGAGACCCAGTACTTC.